These 24 T cell receptor beta chains share one sample of origin, sequenced in a study of OX40 agonist ivuxolimab in advanced cancers. The library was obtained by the immunoSEQ multiplex PCR assay. TCRdb stores this immuneACCESS table with in-frame sequences only. Part of the clones is absent; in the studies checked, under half of the shortfall reflects unresolved V genes, and no reason is known for the rest. Recorded for this sample are some 80,000 clones; around nine tenths of them occurred a single time. Roughly 0.3% of the sample lies in the top ten. Source: CD4+ or CD8+ T cells sorted from blood, taken in a trial of the OX40 agonist ivuxolimab. These receptors came from an adult with an advanced solid tumor such as melanoma, head and neck, liver or kidney cancer.

Only a few counts were recorded for this clone. The chain has TRBV6-5 and TRBJ1-6; 9 positions match TRBD1. V trimming: 11 bases; J trimming: 10 bases; junction bases outside the gene matches: 9. Per germline, CDR1 MNHEY and CDR2 SVGAGI. CDR3 length: 13 residues. The CDR3 coding sequence is TGTGCCTCCCGGGACAGGGTTGTATCACCCCTCCACTTT. It encodes CASRDRVVSPLHF.

The table lists this clone with a few counts. Here the CDR3 reads CASSLSGLGQGTYEQYF. The CDR3 DNA reads as TGTGCCAGCAGCTTATCAGGTCTCGGGCAGGGGACCTACGAGCAGTACTTC. This chain connects TRBV7-2 to TRBJ2-7; D possibly corresponds to TRBD1 (6 bases). From germline, CDR1 is SGHTA and CDR2 FQGNSA. The CDR3 covers 17 residues. Trimming took off 2 bases at V and 2 bases at J, with 19 bases between the two ends. The whole variable domain, remainder taken from reference TRBV7-2 and TRBJ2-7, is GAGVSQSPSNKVTEKGKDVELRCDPISGHTALYWYRQSLGQGLEFLIYFQGNSAPDKSGLPSDRFSAERTGGSVSTLTIQRTQQEDSAVYLCASSLSGLGQGTYEQYFGPGTRLTVT.

Only a few counts were recorded for this clone. The CDR3 is CASMPPSRGSTEAFF. In nucleotides, the CDR3 is TGTGCCAGTATGCCGCCCAGTCGCGGTTCCACTGAAGCTTTCTTT. The V gene is TRBV19, the J gene TRBJ1-1, with no clear D. CDR1 and CDR2 from the germline V gene are LNHDA and SQIVND (reference sequence). The CDR3 is 15 amino acids. Deletions cut 7 bases from V and 4 bases from J, with 19 bases between.

The chain couples TRBV6-6 to TRBJ2-5; a possible D gene is TRBD1 (5 bases). V lost 4 bases to trimming and J lost 9 bases, with 12 bases between them. CDR3 length: 12 amino acids. Germline V CDR1 and CDR2: MNHNY, SVGAGI (reference sequence). CDR3: CASSSQGEAQYF. In nucleotides, the CDR3 is TGTGCCAGCAGTTCCCAGGGTGAGGCCCAGTACTTC.

This chain uses TRBV6-1 with TRBJ2-3, with D perhaps matching TRBD2 (6 bases). The germline V and J ends were trimmed by 5 bases and 0 bases, with 12 bases remaining between them. The length of the CDR3 is 15 residues. Germline V gives CDR1 MNHNS, CDR2 SASEGT. CDR3 sequence reads: CASSTRGVSTDTQYF. The CDR3 DNA reads as TGTGCCAGCAGTACGCGCGGGGTAAGCACAGATACGCAGTATTTT.

This chain uses TRBV6-1 with TRBJ1-2; 7 positions match TRBD1. Germline CDR1 is MNHNS and CDR2 is SASEGT. The V segment lost 7 bases and the J segment 4 bases; nucleotides outside the gene matches: 12. The CDR3 is made up of 15 amino acids. The CDR3 nucleotides read TGTGCCAGCACCCGAACCAGGACAGGTGGCTATGGCTACACCTTC. It yields the protein CASTRTRTGGYGYTF.

This chain connects TRBV28 to TRBJ1-1; D unclear. The germline gives CDR1 MDHEN, CDR2 SYDVKM. Trimming removed 7 bases from V and 1 base from J, with 13 bases in between. This CDR3 comprises 14 residues. The CDR3 DNA sequence: TGTGCCAGCACTTTGCAGGTACCGAACACTGAAGCTTTCTTT. Translation gives CASTLQVPNTEAFF.

The rearrangement links TRBV7-9 to TRBJ2-6; 12 bases agree with TRBD1. V shed 0 bases, J shed 3 bases, and the junction held 6 bases outside the gene matches. The CDR3 spans 19 residues. Looked up from germline, CDR1 is SEHNR and CDR2 is FQNEAQ (reference sequence). The chain's CDR3 is CASSLAPGQGAHGANVLTF. DNA of the CDR3: TGTGCCAGCAGCTTAGCGCCGGGACAGGGGGCGCATGGGGCCAACGTCCTGACTTTC.

The CDR3 reads CASSTLSTGNTEAFF. The DNA of the CDR3 is TGTGCCAGTAGTACCCTCTCGACAGGGAACACTGAAGCTTTCTTT. The chain uses TRBV19 and TRBJ1-1, with D maybe TRBD1 (6 bases). Germline CDR1 and CDR2: LNHDA and SQIVND (reference sequence). The CDR3 is 15 residues long. With 4 bases removed from V and 1 base from J, the gap between germline ends came to 13 bases.

V is TRBV25-1 and J is TRBJ1-2; D is unresolved. The CDR3 runs to 13 residues. V gave up 1 base and J gave up 6 bases, with 9 bases separating them. Germline CDR1 is MGHDK and CDR2 is SYGVNS. The CDR3 loop reads CASSELKRDGYTF. The CDR3 nucleotides read TGTGCCAGCAGTGAATTGAAAAGGGATGGCTACACCTTC.

The chain uses TRBV2 and TRBJ2-3; D is unresolved. Trimming removed 2 bases from V and 2 bases from J, with 11 bases in between. The CDR3 runs 15 residues. Germline V gene data show CDR1 as SNHLY and CDR2 as FYNNEI. CDR3 region: CASSERSAITDTQYF. The DNA of the CDR3 is TGTGCCAGCAGTGAAAGGTCTGCCATCACAGATACGCAGTATTTT.

This clone has only one observation. This rearrangement joins TRBV21-1 to TRBJ2-2. TRBV21-1 is listed as a pseudogene. This CDR3 has 17 residues. CDR3 nucleotide sequence: TGTGCCAGCAACACTGCTCCGGGACCTATCTACACCGGGGAGCTGTTTTTT. This sequence encodes CASNTAPGPIYTGELFF.

The chain joins TRBV7-2 to TRBJ1-2; possibly TRBD1 for D (6 bases). V dropped 1 base and J dropped 5 bases, with 14 bases sitting between them. Germline V gives CDR1 SGHTA, CDR2 FQGNSA. The CDR3 contains 15 residues. CDR3 nucleotides: TGTGCCAGCAGCTTAGGAGGGGGAGGAAATTATGGCTACACCTTC. The encoded protein is CASSLGGGGNYGYTF.

The V gene is TRBV6-1, the J gene TRBJ2-7; possibly TRBD2 for D (6 bases). Germline CDR1 is MNHNS and CDR2 is SASEGT. Trimming shortened V by 10 bases and J by 0 bases, and 16 bases separated the two germline ends. CDR3 length: 14 amino acids. The CDR3 region has the DNA TGTGCCACCAGGAGGGCGGGTTCCTCCTACGAGCAGTACTTC. This codes for CATRRAGSSYEQYF.

V is TRBV5-1 and J is TRBJ2-7; 10 bases align to TRBD1. CDR3 size: 15 residues. Germline-derived CDR1 and CDR2 are SGHRS and YFSETQ. V lost 4 bases and J lost 5; bases outside the gene matches: 9. In nucleotides, the CDR3 is TGCGCCAGCAGCAGGGTCCTCGGGACAGGGGACGAGCAGTACTTC. Encoded protein: CASSRVLGTGDEQYF.

This chain joins TRBV6-1 and TRBJ1-5; possibly TRBD1 for D (5 bases). This CDR3 contains 15 residues. The germline V and J ends were trimmed by 6 bases and 3 bases, with 15 bases remaining between them. Germline CDR1 is MNHNS and CDR2 is SASEGT. CDR3 loop: CASRGLGRNNQPQHF. Written as DNA, the CDR3 is TGTGCCAGCAGGGGCTTGGGACGGAACAATCAGCCCCAGCATTTT.

V and J are TRBV6-1 and TRBJ1-1; a possible D gene is TRBD1 (5 bases). Germline V gene sequence: CDR1 MNHNS, CDR2 SASEGT. The V end was cut by 3 bases, the J end by 3 bases, with 11 bases between. The CDR3 length is 14 residues. The CDR3 DNA reads as TGTGCCAGCAGTGAGGTTAGGGGATACACTGAAGCTTTCTTT. Its translation is CASSEVRGYTEAFF.

The chain joins TRBV2 to TRBJ2-1, with a possible D match to TRBD1 (6 bases). The germline V and J ends were trimmed by 10 bases and 4 bases, with 14 bases remaining between them. The CDR3 extends over 13 amino acids. CDR1 and CDR2 (germline): SNHLY, FYNNEI. The CDR3 DNA reads as TGTGCCACCTCGGAACAGGGATACAATGAGCAGTTCTTC. Amino acids: CATSEQGYNEQFF.

The rearrangement links TRBV6-6 to TRBJ1-1; possible D gene TRBD1, 5 bases. The CDR3 totals 16 residues. Germline CDR1 reads MNHNY; CDR2 reads SVGAGI (reference sequence). The V end lost 6 bases, the J end lost 4 bases, and 21 bases lay between the germline ends. Here the CDR3 DNA reads TGTGCCAGCAGAGGGACTCCAGGAGTTCTGGGCACTGAAGCTTTCTTT. It is translated as CASRGTPGVLGTEAFF.

This clone was seen more than once but under ten times. The chain uses TRBV11-2 and TRBJ1-1; a weak D match, TRBD1 (5 bases). The germline V gene encodes CDR1 SGHAT and CDR2 FQNNGV. This CDR3 is built from 14 residues. With 6 bases removed from V and 0 bases from J, the gap between germline ends came to 11 bases. Here the CDR3 DNA reads TGTGCCAGCAGATCGGGACTCCTGAACACTGAAGCTTTCTTT. Protein sequence: CASRSGLLNTEAFF.

The chain combines TRBV7-2 with TRBJ1-2; TRBD1 is a possible D gene (5 bases). The CDR3 runs to 12 residues. V was clipped by 2 bases and J by 9 bases, with 10 bases between them. Germline V CDR1 and CDR2: SGHTA, FQGNSA. The CDR3 sequence is CASSLYRGSYTF. In DNA form, the CDR3 reads TGTGCCAGCAGCTTATATCGGGGGAGCTACACCTTC.

The chain couples TRBV4-1 to TRBJ1-5; 8 nucleotides match TRBD1. The V and J ends lost 5 bases and 8 bases, in that order; junction bases with no gene match: 5. The CDR3 has 13 amino acids. The germline gives CDR1 MGHRA, CDR2 YSYEKL. The CDR3 nucleotides read TGCGCCAGCAGCTGGGACAGGACGAAGCCCCAGCATTTT. It is translated as CASSWDRTKPQHF.

This clone turned up a few times. The chain links TRBV5-5 to TRBJ1-1; 11 bases match TRBD1. This CDR3 is 17 amino acids long. CDR1 is SGHKS, CDR2 YYEKEE, per germline (reference sequence). Trimming at V came to 7 bases and at J to 7 bases, leaving 18 bases not matched to a gene. Written as DNA, the CDR3 is TGTGCCAGCCAATCCGGGACAGGGGGTAATCGGGGAAATGAAGCTTTCTTT. Translating it yields CASQSGTGGNRGNEAFF.

The V call is TRBV7-2, the J call TRBJ2-1; the D gene is possibly TRBD1 (6 bases). V was pared by 3 bases and J by 9 bases, with 12 bases between. The CDR3 loop spans 13 amino acids. Germline-derived CDR1 and CDR2 are SGHTA and FQGNSA. The CDR3 here is CASSFWDITEQFF. The CDR3 nucleotides are TGTGCCAGCAGCTTCTGGGACATCACTGAGCAGTTCTTC.